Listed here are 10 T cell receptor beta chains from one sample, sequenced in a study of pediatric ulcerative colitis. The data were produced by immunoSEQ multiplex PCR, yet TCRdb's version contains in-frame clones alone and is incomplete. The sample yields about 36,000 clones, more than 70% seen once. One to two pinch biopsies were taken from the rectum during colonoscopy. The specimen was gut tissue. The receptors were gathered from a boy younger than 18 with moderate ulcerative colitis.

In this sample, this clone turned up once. CDR3 coding DNA: TGTGCCACCACGAAAGGACGGAGCAACACTGAAGCTTTCTTT. This encodes CATTKGRSNTEAFF. The chain has TRBV18 and TRBJ1-1; no reliable D call. The CDR3 runs 14 residues. Germline V gene data show CDR1 as KGHSH and CDR2 as LQKENI. V was cut by 10 bases and J by 2 bases, with 17 bases left in between.

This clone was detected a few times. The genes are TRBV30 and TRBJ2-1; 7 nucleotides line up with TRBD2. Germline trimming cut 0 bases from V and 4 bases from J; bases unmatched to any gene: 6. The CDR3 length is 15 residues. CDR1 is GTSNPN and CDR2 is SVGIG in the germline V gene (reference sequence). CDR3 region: CAWSVGGRPYNEQFF. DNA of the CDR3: TGTGCCTGGAGTGTCGGGGGGAGACCTTACAATGAGCAGTTCTTC.

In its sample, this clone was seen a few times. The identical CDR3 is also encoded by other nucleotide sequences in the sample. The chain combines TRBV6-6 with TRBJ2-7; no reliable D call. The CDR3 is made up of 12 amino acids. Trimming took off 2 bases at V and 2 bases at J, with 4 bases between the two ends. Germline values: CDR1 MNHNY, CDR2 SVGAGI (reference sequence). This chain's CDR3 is CASSYRTYEQYF. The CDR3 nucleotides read TGTGCCAGCAGTTACCGGACCTACGAGCAGTACTTC.

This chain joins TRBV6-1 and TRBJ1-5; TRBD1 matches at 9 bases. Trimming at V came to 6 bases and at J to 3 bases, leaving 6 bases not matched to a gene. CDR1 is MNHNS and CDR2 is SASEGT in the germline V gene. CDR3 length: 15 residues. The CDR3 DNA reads TGTGCCAGCAGCTGGACAGGGGAAGCCAATCAGCCCCAGCATTTT. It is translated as CASSWTGEANQPQHF.

CDR3: CATSRVLDTGELFF. The CDR3 bases are TGTGCCACCAGCAGGGTCCTGGACACCGGGGAGCTGTTTTTT. The V gene is TRBV15, the J gene TRBJ2-2; D call uncertain. Germline-derived CDR1 and CDR2 are LNHNV and YYDKDF (reference sequence). This CDR3 is built from 14 residues. V dropped 3 bases and J dropped 3 bases, with 8 bases sitting between them.

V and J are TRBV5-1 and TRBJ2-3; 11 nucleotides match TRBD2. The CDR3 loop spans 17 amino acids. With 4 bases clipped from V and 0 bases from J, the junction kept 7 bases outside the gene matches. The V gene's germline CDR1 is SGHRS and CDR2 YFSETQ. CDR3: CASSRSGREASTDTQYF. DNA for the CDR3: TGCGCCAGCAGCCGTAGCGGGAGGGAAGCTAGCACAGATACGCAGTATTTT.

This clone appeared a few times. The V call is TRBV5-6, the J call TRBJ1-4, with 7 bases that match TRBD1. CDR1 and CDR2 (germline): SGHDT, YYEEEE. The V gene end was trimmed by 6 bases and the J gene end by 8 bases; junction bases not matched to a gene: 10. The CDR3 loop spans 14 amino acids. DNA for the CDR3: TGTGCCAGCATTACACAGGGGTACGGCGAAAAACTGTTTTTT. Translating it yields CASITQGYGEKLFF.

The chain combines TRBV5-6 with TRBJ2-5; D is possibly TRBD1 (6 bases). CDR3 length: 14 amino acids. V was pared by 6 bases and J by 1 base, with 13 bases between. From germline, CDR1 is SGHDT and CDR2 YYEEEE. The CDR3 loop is CASTLQGPQETQYF. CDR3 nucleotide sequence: TGTGCCAGCACCCTACAGGGACCCCAAGAGACCCAGTACTTC.

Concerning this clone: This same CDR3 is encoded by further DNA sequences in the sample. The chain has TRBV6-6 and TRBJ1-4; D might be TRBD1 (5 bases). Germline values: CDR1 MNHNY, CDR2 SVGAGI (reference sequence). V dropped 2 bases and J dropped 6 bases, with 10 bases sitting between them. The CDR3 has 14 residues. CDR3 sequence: CASSYRQLDEKLFF. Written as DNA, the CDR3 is TGTGCCAGCAGTTACCGACAGTTGGATGAAAAACTGTTTTTT.

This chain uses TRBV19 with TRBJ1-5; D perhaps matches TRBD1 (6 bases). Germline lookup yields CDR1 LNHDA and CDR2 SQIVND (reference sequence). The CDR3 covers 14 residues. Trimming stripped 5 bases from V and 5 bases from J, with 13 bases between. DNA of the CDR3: TGTGCCAGTAGTCCATGGGACATTTATCAGCCCCAGCATTTT. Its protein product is CASSPWDIYQPQHF.